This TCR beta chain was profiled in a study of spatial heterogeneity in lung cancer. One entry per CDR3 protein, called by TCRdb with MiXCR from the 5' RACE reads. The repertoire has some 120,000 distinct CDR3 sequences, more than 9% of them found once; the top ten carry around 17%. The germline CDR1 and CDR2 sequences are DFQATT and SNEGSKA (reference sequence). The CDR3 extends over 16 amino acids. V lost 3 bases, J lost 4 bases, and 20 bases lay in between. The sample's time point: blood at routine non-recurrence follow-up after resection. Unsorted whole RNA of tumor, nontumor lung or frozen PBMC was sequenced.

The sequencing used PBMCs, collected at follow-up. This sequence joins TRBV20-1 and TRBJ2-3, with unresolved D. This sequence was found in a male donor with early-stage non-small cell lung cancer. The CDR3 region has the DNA TGCAGTGCTAGCACTCTTGGACCACGGAATGCAGATACGCAGTATTTT. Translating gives CSASTLGPRNADTQYF.